This T cell receptor beta chain was sequenced for a study of T cell repertoires in cytomegalovirus infection (dated by TCRdb to between 2018 and 2021). Study-level background: The peptide stimulations were aimed at well-studied HLA-B-restricted epitopes as well as recently identified HLA-C-restricted CMV epitopes, whose presentation resists viral immunomodulation. Donor HLA type was relevant to the analysis, as public TCR beta signatures indicated carriage of CMV infection together with the matching HLA type.

A word on this clonotype: The antigen it binds to is not known. Nothing much larger sits one base from this clone, and base qualities are not available.

CDR1 SGHTA and CDR2 FQGTGA are derived from the germline V gene. The CDR3 sequence holds 15 residues, the cysteine and phenylalanine included. Left in the record is the CDR3 DNA by itself, 45 bases read in frame from the first base. V has 1 base trimmed and J has 4 bases trimmed; junction bases matching no gene number 4. What the study reported, not specific to this receptor: In both this cohort and an independent roughly 330-donor cohort, the cumulative frequency of public TCR beta family members distinguished carriers of CMV infection plus the relevant HLA type. In the ex vivo response, HLA-C-restricted CMV-specific TCR beta clonotypes were dominant, and in two of eight donors the single most frequent clonotype came from this HLA-C-restricted group.

Sequencer: Illumina HiSeq 1500. TCRdb reprocessed the public reads (quality trimming at Q25 with fastp, clone calling with MiXCR) and kept in-frame beta chains. Rows are combined by CDR3 protein, so each entry shows the most common genes and DNA. The sample profile shows about 70,000 distinct CDR3 sequences; 20% to 25% of them were found once. The ten largest clonotypes hold roughly 62% of the sample. Taken with the paper, the label for treatment or condition translates to: in vitro stimulation with specific CMV peptide epitopes to enrich CMV-specific T cells. This receptor chain uses TRBV7-3 and TRBJ1-2; TRBD1 agrees with 9 junctional bases. The material was CD8+ T cells from cultured PBMCs, obtained from culture after CMV antigen stimulation. The TCR originated in a human donor in good health (CMV status not recorded). Some clones in this sample may be carry-over from other donors' samples. The bases are TGTGCCAGCAGCTTAATATCGGGACAGGGCTATGGCTACACCTTC. Translation gives CASSLISGQGYGYTF.